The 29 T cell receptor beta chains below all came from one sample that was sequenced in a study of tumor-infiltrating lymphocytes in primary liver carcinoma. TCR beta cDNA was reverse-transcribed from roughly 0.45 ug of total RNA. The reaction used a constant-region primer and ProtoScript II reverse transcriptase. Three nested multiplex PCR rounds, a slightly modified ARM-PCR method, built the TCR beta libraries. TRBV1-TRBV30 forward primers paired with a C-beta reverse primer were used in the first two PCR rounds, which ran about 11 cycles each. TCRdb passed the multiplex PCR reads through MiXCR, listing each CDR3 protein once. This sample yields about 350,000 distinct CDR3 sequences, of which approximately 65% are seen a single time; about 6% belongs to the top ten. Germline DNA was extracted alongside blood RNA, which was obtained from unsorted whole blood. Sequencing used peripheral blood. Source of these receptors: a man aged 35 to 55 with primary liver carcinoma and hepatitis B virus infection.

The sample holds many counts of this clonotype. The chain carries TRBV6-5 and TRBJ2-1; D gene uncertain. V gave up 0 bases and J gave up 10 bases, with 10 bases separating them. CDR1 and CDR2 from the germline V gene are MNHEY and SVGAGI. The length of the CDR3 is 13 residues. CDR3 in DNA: TGTGCCAGCAGTTACTCGAAGGTGGCGGAGCAGTTCTTC. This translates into CASSYSKVAEQFF.

The CDR3, as DNA: TGTGCCAGCAGTTCCCACTGGGAAAGCATGAACGCAGATACGCAGTATTTT. This sequence encodes CASSSHWESMNADTQYF. The chain has TRBV12-3 or TRBV12-4 and TRBJ2-3; no definite D call. Trimming stripped 4 bases from V and 4 bases from J, with 21 bases between. The CDR3 is made up of 17 amino acids.

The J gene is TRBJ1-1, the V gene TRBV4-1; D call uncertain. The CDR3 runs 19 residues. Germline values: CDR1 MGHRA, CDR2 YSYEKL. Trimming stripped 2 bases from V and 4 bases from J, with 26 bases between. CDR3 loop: CASSQLLRPDSIYGTEAFF. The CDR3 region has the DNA TGCGCCAGCAGCCAATTGCTGAGACCGGATAGTATTTATGGCACTGAAGCTTTCTTT.

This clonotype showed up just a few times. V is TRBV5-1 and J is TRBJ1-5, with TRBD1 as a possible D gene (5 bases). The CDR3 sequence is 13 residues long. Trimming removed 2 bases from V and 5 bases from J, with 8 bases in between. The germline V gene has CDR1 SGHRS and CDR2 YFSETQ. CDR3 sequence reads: CASSFDSDQPQHF. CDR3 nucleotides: TGCGCCAGCAGCTTCGACAGTGATCAGCCCCAGCATTTT.

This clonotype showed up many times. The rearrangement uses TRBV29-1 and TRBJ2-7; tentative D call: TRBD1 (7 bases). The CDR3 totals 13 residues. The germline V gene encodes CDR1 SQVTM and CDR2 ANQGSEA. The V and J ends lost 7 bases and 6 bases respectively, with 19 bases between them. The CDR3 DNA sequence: TGCAGCGCCTTGGAGGGGGCTCAGGGCGAGCAGTACTTC. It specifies CSALEGAQGEQYF.

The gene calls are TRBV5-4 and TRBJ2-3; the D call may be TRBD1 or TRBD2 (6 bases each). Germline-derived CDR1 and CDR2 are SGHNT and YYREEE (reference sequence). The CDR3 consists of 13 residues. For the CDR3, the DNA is TGTGCAAGCCGGCTCGGGGGCTCAGATACGCAGTATTTT. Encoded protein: CASRLGGSDTQYF.

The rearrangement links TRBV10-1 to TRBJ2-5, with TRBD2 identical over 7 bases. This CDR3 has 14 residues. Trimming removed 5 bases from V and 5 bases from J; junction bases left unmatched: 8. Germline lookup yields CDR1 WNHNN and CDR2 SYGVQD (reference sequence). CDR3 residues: CASSRSGIMETQYF. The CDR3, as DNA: TGCGCCAGCAGTAGAAGCGGGATTATGGAGACCCAGTACTTC.

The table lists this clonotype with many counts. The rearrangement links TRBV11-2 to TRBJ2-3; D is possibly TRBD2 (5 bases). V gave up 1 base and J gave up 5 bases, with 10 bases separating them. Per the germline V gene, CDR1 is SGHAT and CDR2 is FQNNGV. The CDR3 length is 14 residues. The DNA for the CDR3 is TGTGCCAGCAGCTTAGGGGCCGAGGGAGATACGCAGTATTTT. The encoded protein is CASSLGAEGDTQYF.

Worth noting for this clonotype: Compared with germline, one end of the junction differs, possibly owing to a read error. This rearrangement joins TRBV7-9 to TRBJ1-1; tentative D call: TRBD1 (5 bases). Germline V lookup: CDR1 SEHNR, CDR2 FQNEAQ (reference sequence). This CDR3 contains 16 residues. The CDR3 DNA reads TGTGCCAGCGGCCTTGGGGCAGGGTCGGTGAGCACTGAAGCCTTCTTT. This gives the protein CASGLGAGSVSTEAFF.

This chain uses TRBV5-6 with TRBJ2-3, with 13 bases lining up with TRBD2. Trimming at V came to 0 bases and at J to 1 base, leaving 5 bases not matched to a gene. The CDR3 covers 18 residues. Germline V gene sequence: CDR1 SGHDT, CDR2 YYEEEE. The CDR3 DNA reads TGTGCCAGCAGCTTGGTCCGACTAGCGGGAGGCCGCACAGATACGCAGTATTTT. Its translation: CASSLVRLAGGRTDTQYF.

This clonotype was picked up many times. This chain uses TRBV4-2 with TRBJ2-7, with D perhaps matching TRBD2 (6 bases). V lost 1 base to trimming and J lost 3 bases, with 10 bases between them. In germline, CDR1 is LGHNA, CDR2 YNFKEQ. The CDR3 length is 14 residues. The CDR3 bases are TGTGCCAGCAGCCAAGGACTAGGTGACTACGAGCAGTACTTC. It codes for CASSQGLGDYEQYF.

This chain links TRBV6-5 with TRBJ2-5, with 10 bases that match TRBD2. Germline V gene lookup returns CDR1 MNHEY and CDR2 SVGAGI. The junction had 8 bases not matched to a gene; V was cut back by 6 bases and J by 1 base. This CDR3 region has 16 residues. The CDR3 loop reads CASRKTSGLSQETQYF. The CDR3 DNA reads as TGTGCCAGCAGGAAGACTAGCGGGTTATCCCAAGAGACCCAGTACTTC.

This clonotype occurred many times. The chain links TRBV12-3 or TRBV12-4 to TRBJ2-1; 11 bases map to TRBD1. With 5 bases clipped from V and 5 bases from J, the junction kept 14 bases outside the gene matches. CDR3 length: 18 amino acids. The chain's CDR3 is CASSLDLTGTGGDNEQFF. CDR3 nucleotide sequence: TGTGCCAGCAGTCTGGACCTGACCGGGACAGGGGGTGACAATGAGCAGTTCTTC.

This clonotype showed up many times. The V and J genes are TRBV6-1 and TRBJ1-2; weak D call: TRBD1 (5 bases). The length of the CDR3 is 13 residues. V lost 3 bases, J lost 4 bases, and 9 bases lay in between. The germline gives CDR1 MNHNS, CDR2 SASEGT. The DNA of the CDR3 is TGTGCCAGCAGTGATGAGACAGCCTATGGCTACACCTTC. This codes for CASSDETAYGYTF.

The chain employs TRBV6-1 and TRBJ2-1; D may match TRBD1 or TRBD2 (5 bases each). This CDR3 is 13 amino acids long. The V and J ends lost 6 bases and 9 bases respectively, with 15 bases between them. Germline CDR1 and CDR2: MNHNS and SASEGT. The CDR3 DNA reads TGTGCCAGCAGCCTTGAGGGGACGAGTGAGCAGTTCTTC. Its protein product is CASSLEGTSEQFF.

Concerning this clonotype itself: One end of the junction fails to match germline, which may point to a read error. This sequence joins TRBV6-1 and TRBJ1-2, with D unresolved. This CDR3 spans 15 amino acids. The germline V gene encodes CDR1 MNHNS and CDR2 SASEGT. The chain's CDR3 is CTSSEASGVGYGYTF. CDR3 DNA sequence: TGTACCAGCAGTGAAGCGAGTGGGGTGGGCTATGGCTACACCTTT.

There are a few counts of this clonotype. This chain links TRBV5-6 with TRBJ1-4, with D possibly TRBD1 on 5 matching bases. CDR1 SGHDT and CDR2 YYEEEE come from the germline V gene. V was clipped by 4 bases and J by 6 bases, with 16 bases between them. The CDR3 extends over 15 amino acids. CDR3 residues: CASSHGTVWDEKLFF. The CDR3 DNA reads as TGTGCCAGCAGCCATGGGACGGTCTGGGATGAAAAACTGTTTTTT. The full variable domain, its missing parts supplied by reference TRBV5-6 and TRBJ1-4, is DAGVTQSPTHLIKTRGQQVTLRCSPKSGHDTVSWYQQALGQGPQFIFQYYEEEERQRGNFPDRFSGHQFPNYSSELNVNALLLGDSALYLCASSHGTVWDEKLFFGSGTQLSVL.

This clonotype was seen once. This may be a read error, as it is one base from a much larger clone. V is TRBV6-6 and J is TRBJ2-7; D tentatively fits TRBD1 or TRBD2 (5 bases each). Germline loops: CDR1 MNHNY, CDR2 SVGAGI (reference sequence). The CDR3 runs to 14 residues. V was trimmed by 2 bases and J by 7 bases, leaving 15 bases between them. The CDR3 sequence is CASSYLGTSREQYF. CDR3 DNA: TGTGCCAGCAGTTACCTTGGGACGAGCAGGGAGCAGTACTTC.

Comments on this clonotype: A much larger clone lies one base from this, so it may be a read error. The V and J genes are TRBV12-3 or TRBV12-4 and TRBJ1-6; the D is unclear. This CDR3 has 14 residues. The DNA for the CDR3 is TGTACCAGCAGTTTAGAGATTCAGAATTCACCCCTCCACTTT. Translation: CTSSLEIQNSPLHF.

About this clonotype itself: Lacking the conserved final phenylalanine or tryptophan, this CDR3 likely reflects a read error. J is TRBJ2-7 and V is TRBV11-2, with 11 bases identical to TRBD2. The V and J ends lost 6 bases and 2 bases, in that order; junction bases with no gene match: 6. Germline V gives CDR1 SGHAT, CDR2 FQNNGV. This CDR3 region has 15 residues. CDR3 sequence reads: CASRSPGLAAYEQYY. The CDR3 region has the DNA TGTGCCAGCAGATCTCCGGGACTAGCGGCCTACGAGCAGTACTAC.

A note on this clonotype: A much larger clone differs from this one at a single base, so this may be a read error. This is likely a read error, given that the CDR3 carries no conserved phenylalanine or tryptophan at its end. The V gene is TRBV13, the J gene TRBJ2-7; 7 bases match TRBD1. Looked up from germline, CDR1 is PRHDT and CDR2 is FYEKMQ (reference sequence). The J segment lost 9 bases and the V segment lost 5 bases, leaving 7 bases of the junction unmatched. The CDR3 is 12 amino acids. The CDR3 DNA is TGTGCCAGCAGCCCACCACAGGGGTGGCAGTACCTC. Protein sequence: CASSPPQGWQYL.

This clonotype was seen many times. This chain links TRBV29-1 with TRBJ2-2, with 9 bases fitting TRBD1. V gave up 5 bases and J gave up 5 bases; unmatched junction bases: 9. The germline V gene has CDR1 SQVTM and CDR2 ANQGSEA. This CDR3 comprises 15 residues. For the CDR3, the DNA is TGCAGCGTTCAGATGGGGACAGGGAGAACCGGGGAGCTGTTTTTT. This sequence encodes CSVQMGTGRTGELFF.

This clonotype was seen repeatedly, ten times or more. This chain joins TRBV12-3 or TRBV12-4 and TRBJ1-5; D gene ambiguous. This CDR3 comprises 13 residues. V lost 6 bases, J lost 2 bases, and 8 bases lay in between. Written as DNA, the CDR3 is TGTGCCAGCAGGGGTGAAGGCAATCAGCCCCAGCATTTT. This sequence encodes CASRGEGNQPQHF.

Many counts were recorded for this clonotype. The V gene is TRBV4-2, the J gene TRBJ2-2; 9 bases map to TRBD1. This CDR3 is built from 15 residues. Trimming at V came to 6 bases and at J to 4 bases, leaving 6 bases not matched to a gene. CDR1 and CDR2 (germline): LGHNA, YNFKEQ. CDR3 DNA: TGTGCCAGCAGAGGAACAGGGGGCGTCACCGGGGAGCTGTTTTTT. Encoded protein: CASRGTGGVTGELFF.

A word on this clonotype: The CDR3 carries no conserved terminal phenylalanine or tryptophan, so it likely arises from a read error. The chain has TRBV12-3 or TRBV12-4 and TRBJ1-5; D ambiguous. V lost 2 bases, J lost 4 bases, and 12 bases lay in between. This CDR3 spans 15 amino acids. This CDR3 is CASSLWWNGNQPQHL. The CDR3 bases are TGTGCCAGCAGTTTATGGTGGAACGGGAATCAGCCCCAGCATCTT.

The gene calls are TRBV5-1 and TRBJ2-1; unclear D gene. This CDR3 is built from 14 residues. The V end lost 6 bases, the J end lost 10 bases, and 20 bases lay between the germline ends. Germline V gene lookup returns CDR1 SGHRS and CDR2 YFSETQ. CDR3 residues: CASTSEAASAEQFF. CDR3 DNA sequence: TGCGCCAGCACCTCAGAGGCGGCTAGTGCCGAGCAGTTCTTC. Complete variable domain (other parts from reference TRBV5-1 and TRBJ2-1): KAGVTQTPRYLIKTRGQQVTLSCSPISGHRSVSWYQQTPGQGLQFLFEYFSETQRNKGNFPGRFSGRQFSNSRSEMNVSTLELGDSALYLCASTSEAASAEQFFGPGTRLTVL.

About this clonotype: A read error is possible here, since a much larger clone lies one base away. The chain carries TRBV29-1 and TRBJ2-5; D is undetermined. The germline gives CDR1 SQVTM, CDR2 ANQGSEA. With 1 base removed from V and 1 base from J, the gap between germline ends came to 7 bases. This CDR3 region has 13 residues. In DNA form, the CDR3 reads TGCAGCGTTGAAGGATCGAGCCAAGAGACCCAGTACTTC. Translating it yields CSVEGSSQETQYF.

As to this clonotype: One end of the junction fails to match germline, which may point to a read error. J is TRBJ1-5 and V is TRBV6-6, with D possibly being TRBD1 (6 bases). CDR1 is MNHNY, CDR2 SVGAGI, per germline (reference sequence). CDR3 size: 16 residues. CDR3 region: CVSSYSGGRSNQSQHF. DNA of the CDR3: TGTGTCAGCAGTTACTCTGGGGGCCGGAGCAATCAGTCCCAGCATTTT.

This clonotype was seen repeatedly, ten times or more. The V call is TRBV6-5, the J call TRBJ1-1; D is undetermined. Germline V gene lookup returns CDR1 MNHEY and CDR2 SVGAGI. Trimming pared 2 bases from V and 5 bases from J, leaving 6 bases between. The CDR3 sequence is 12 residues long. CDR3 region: CASSYGETEAFF. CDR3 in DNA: TGTGCCAGCAGTTACGGGGAGACTGAAGCTTTCTTT.